This entry features one T cell receptor beta chain sequence. Data came from immunoSEQ multiplex PCR; TCRdb stores just in-frame clones and leaves some out. The sample lists fewer than 300,000 clones, about 91% occurring once. These data come from a study of blood T cell repertoires in COVID-19. The overall study: PBMCs, B-cell-depleted T cells, or T cells provided the cDNA or gDNA that made up the material.

The cohort comprised adults aged about 18 to 100 years residing in approximately 22 US areas. In assigning cohorts, the study relied on participant-reported clinical history. Trimming removed 1 base at V and 0 bases at J, with 22 bases between. CDR3 size: 19 residues. Germline V gives CDR1 SGHTA, CDR2 FQGNSA. The chain carries TRBV7-2 and TRBJ2-7, with D perhaps TRBD2 (6 bases). What was sequenced was PBMCs or T cells enriched from blood (not recorded which). The origin of this receptor is a middle-aged woman with acute COVID-19. CDR3 sequence: CASSLVGGTPPLNSYEQYF. The CDR3 region has the DNA TGTGCCAGCAGCTTAGTTGGCGGGACGCCTCCGTTAAACTCCTACGAGCAGTACTTC. Together with reference TRBV7-2 and TRBJ2-7, the CDR3 gives the full variable domain: GAGVSQSPSNKVTEKGKDVELRCDPISGHTALYWYRQSLGQGLEFLIYFQGNSAPDKSGLPSDRFSAERTGGSVSTLTIQRTQQEDSAVYLCASSLVGGTPPLNSYEQYFGPGTRLTVT.